This TCR beta chain was obtained from a study of spatial heterogeneity in lung cancer. Per germline, CDR1 DFQATT and CDR2 SNEGSKA (reference sequence). CDR3 size: 14 residues. V shed 6 bases, J shed 7 bases, and the junction held 11 bases outside the gene matches. This clonotype was seen repeatedly, ten times or more. In TCRdb, the 5' RACE reads were re-called with MiXCR into one record per CDR3 protein. The data hold 20,000 to 30,000 distinct CDR3 sequences, with approximately 5% observed a single time. The sample's time point: sample taken at primary tumor resection. Sequencing was performed on whole RNA extracted from tumor and nontumor lung tissue, or from frozen PBMC, and the material was left unsorted.

The material was PBMCs, obtained at surgery. The rearrangement uses TRBV20-1 and TRBJ2-1; 8 bases agree with TRBD1. This sequence originates from a male donor with early-stage non-small cell lung cancer. The CDR3 loop is CSASVGQGGNEQFF. CDR3 DNA: TGCAGTGCCTCCGTTGGACAGGGTGGAAATGAGCAGTTCTTC.